The TCR beta chain under discussion was sequenced for a study of CD8 T cells in Susac syndrome. This clonotype has only a few counts. Antigen: not known. Study observations and caveats: The study's TCR sequencing and HLA analysis covered a relatively small number of individuals, and the study acknowledged this.

The authors sequenced TCR beta from blood CD8+ and CD4+ T cells. Controls were drawn from healthy donors and were matched for age and sex. With random hexamers, about 0.45 to 1 ug RNA was reverse transcribed. The method of amplification for TCR beta CDR3 was immunoSEQ multiplex PCR, covering 54 Vbeta and 13 Jbeta. TCRdb used MiXCR to reprocess the immunoSEQ multiplex PCR reads, holding one entry per CDR3 protein. In the table there are about 120,000 distinct CDR3 sequences, nearly 95% of which are singletons. This receptor was identified in a human donor in good health. Sequencing was performed on CD4+ T cells from PBMCs.

CDR3 region: CASSLVNEQFF. In nucleotides, the CDR3 is TGTGCCAGCAGCTTAGTGAATGAGCAGTTCTTC. The chain recombines TRBV7-2 with TRBJ2-1, with unresolved D. Germline loops: CDR1 SGHTA, CDR2 FQGNSA. V was pared by 1 base and J by 7 bases, with 2 bases between. The CDR3 length is 11 residues.